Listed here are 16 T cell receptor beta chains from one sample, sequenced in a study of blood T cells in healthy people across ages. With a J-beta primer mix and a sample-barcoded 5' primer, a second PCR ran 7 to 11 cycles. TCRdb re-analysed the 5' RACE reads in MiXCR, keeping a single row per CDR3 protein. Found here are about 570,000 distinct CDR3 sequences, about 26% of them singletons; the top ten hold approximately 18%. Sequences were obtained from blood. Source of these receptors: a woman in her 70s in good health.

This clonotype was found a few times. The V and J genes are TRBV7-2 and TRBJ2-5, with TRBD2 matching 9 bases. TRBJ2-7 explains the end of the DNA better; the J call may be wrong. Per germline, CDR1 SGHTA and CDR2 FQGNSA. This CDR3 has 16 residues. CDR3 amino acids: CASSPSGGRGGNEQYF. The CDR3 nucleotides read TGTGCCAGCAGCCCCTCGGGGGGGCGGGGGGGCAACGAGCAGTACTTC.

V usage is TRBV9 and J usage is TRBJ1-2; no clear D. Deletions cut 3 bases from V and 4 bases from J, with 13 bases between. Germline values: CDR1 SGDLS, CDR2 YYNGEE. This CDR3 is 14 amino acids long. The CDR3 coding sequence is TGTGCCAGCAGCGGAAGGAAACAGCTCTATGGCTACACCTTC. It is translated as CASSGRKQLYGYTF.

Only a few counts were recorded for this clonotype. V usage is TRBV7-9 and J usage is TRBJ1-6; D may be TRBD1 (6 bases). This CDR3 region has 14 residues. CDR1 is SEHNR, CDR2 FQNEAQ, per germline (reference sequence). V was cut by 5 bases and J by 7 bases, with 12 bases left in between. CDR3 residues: CASSVDRLNSPLHF. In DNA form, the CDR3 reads TGTGCCAGCAGCGTCGACAGGTTGAATTCACCCCTCCACTTT.

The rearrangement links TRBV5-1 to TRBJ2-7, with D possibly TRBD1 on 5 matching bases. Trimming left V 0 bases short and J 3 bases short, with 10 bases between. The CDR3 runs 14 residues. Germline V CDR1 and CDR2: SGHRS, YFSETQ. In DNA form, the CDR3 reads TGCGCCAGCAGCTTGGTGGCAGGGAACTACGAGCAGTACTTC. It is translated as CASSLVAGNYEQYF.

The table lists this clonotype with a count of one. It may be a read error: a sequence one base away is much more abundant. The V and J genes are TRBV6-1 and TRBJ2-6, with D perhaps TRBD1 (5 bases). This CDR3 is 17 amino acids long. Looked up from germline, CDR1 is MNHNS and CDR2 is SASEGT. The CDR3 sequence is CAGSVQGLSSGANVLTF. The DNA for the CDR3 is TGTGCCGGCAGTGTCCAGGGATTGAGCTCTGGGGCCAACGTCCTGACTTTC.

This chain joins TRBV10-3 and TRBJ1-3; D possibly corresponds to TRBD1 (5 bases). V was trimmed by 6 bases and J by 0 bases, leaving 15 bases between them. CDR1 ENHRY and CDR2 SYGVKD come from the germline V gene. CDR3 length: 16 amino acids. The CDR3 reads CAISEPQACSGNTIYF. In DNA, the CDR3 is TGTGCCATCAGCGAACCACAGGCTTGCTCTGGAAACACCATATATTTT.

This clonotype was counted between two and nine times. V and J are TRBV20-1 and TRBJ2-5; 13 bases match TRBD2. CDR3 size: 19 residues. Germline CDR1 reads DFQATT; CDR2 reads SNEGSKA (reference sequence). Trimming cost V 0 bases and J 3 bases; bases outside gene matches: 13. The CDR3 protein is CSARDLRTSGGGKKETQYF. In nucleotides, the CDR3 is TGCAGTGCTAGAGATTTAAGAACTAGCGGGGGGGGGAAAAAAGAGACCCAGTACTTC.

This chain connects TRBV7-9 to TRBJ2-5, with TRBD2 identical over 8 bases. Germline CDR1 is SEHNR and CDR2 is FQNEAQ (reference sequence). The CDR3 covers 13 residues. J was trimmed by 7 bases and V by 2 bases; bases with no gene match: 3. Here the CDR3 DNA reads TGTGCCAGCAGCTTAATGGCGGGAGGGACCCAGTACTTC. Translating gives CASSLMAGGTQYF.

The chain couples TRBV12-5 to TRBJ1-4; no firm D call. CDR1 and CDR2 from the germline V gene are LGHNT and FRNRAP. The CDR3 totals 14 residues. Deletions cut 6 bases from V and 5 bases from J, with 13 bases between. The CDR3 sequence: CASGRTGKNEKLFF. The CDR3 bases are TGTGCTAGTGGGAGGACTGGAAAAAATGAAAAACTGTTTTTT.

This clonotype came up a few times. The CDR3 nucleotides are TGTGCCAGCAGCCCTGGCGGGGAGCAGTTCTTC. Amino acids: CASSPGGEQFF. This chain joins TRBV12-3 or TRBV12-4 and TRBJ2-1; tentatively, D is TRBD2 (5 bases). Trimming took 6 bases from V and 10 from J, leaving 10 bases between them. This CDR3 spans 11 amino acids.

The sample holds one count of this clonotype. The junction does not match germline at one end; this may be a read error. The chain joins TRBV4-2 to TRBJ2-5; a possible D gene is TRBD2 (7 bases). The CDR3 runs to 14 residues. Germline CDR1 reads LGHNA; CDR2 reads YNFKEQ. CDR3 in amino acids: CASSQGGGLETQCF. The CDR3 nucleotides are TGTGCCAGCAGCCAAGGCGGGGGCTTGGAGACCCAGTGCTTC.

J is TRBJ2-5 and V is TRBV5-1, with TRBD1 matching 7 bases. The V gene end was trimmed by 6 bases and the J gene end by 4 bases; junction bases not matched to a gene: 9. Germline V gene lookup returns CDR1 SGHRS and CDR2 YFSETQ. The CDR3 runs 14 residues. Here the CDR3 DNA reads TGCGCCAGCACCACAGGGGACGGCGCAGAGACCCAGTACTTC. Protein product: CASTTGDGAETQYF.

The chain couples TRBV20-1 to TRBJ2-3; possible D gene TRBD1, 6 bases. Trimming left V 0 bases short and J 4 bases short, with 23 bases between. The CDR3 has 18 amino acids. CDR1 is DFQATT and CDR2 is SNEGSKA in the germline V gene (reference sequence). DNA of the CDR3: TGCAGTGCTAGAGATAAGCGCAGGACAGCTACCCGCGCAGATACGCAGTATTTT. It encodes CSARDKRRTATRADTQYF.

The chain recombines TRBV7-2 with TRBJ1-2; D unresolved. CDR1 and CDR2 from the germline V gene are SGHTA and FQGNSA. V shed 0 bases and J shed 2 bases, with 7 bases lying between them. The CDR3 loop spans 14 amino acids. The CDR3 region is CASSLARQNYGYTF. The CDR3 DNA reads TGTGCCAGCAGCTTAGCTCGGCAGAACTATGGCTACACCTTC.

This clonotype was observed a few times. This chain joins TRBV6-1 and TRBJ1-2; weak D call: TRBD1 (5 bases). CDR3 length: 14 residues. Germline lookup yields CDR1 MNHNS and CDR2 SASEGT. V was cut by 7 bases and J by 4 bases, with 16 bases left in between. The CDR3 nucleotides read TGTGCCAGCAACCTCAGTTCCGGGGGCTATGGCTACACCTTC. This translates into CASNLSSGGYGYTF.

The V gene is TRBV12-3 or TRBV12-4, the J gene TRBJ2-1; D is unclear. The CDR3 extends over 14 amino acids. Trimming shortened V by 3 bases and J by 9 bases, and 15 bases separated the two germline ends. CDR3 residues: CASSFDAVCAEQFF. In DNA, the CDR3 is TGTGCCAGCAGTTTTGACGCCGTATGTGCTGAGCAGTTCTTC.